The 26 T cell receptor beta chains reported below all come from one sample, sequenced in a study of T cell repertoires in cytomegalovirus infection (dated by TCRdb to between 2018 and 2020). Explained via the paper, the treatment or condition label denotes: in vitro stimulation with specific CMV peptide epitopes to enrich CMV-specific T cells. These receptors' targets are unknown. The instrument given in TCRdb is Illumina HiSeq 1500. The public reads were run again by TCRdb, first through fastp at Q25 and then through MiXCR, and only productive beta chains were kept. Each record represents a unique CDR3 protein, reported with the most common genes and DNA among its rows. The sample table shows 830,000 or so distinct CDR3 sequences, and approximately 32% are seen once. Approximately 13% of the sample is taken by the ten largest. The source was cultured CD8+ T cells from PBMCs, collected from culture after CMV antigen stimulation. The receptors stem from a human donor in good health (CMV status not recorded). Some clones in this sample may be carry-over from other donors' samples.

The genes are TRBV14 and TRBJ2-1; D not resolved. With 1 base removed from V and 8 bases from J, the gap between germline ends came to 12 bases. The germline CDR1 and CDR2 sequences are SGHDN and FVKESK. The CDR3 runs 14 residues. The CDR3: CASSQGYGGDEQFF. In nucleotides, the CDR3 is TGTGCCAGCAGCCAAGGGTACGGTGGCGATGAGCAGTTCTTC. The whole variable domain, filled in from reference TRBV14 and TRBJ2-1, reads EAGVTQFPSHSVIEKGQTVTLRCDPISGHDNLYWYRRVMGKEIKFLLHFVKESKQDESGMPNNRFLAERTGGTYSTLKVQPAELEDSGVYFCASSQGYGGDEQFFGPGTRLTVL.

This sequence joins TRBV19 and TRBJ1-3; D gene uncertain. CDR1 is LNHDA and CDR2 is SQIVND in the germline V gene (reference sequence). There are 17 residues in the CDR3. V gave up 5 bases and J gave up 3 bases, with 20 bases separating them. This chain's CDR3 is CASSSSLGGVGGNTIYF. The CDR3, as DNA: TGTGCCAGTAGTTCCTCCTTGGGCGGGGTCGGTGGAAACACCATATATTTT.

At least ten counts were recorded for this clonotype. This rearrangement joins TRBV7-6 to TRBJ2-5; D is unresolved. The CDR3 runs 13 residues. Germline CDR1 reads SGHVS; CDR2 reads FNYEAQ. The V gene lost 5 bases and the J gene lost 0 bases, with 7 bases spanning the gap. DNA for the CDR3: TGTGCCAGCAGCCTGGTGTACCAAGAGACCCAGTACTTC. Translating gives CASSLVYQETQYF.

A few counts support this clonotype. V usage is TRBV5-4 and J usage is TRBJ2-3; unclear D gene. CDR3 length equals 12 residues. Trimming removed 4 bases from V and 7 bases from J, with 10 bases in between. Germline V gene sequence: CDR1 SGHNT, CDR2 YYREEE (reference sequence). The CDR3 sequence is CASSGNPYTQYF. The CDR3 DNA reads TGTGCCAGCAGCGGGAATCCCTATACGCAGTATTTT.

In its sample, this clonotype was seen a few times. The chain combines TRBV7-9 with TRBJ1-6; D unresolved. The germline V gene encodes CDR1 SEHNR and CDR2 FQNEAQ (reference sequence). Trimming stripped 5 bases from V and 3 bases from J, with 11 bases between. CDR3 length: 15 amino acids. The CDR3 reads CASSPEQSYNSPLHF. Here the CDR3 DNA reads TGTGCCAGCAGCCCTGAACAGAGCTATAATTCACCCCTCCACTTT.

This clonotype was counted only a few times. Because the CDR3's place on the DNA is in doubt, the DNA is left out and the CDR3 is given as listed by TCRdb. The gene calls are TRBV27 and TRBJ2-3. The CDR3 spans 13 amino acids, including both terminal residues. CDR1 and CDR2 (germline): MNHEY, SMNVEV (reference sequence). The CDR3 here is CASSFGNGNTQYF.

The chain links TRBV27 to TRBJ1-1; tentatively, D is TRBD1 (5 bases). V shed 7 bases and J shed 0 bases, with 12 bases lying between them. The germline V gene has CDR1 MNHEY and CDR2 SMNVEV (reference sequence). This CDR3 contains 14 residues. Written as DNA, the CDR3 is TGTGCCAGCACCATGGGGGGATTGAACACTGAAGCTTTCTTT. Residues: CASTMGGLNTEAFF.

This clonotype was recorded many times. This sequence joins TRBV20-1 and TRBJ2-7; TRBD1 matches at 8 bases. The CDR3 totals 17 residues. The V and J ends lost 1 base and 0 bases, in that order; junction bases with no gene match: 11. CDR1 and CDR2 (germline): DFQATT, SNEGSKA (reference sequence). The CDR3 DNA is TGCAGTGCTAGAGTAAGCGCCGAGGGACAGGTCTCCTACGAGCAGTACTTC. Translation: CSARVSAEGQVSYEQYF.

The rearrangement joins TRBV20-1 to TRBJ1-3, with a possible D match to TRBD1 (5 bases). V lost 5 bases and J lost 0, with 14 bases in between. CDR1 DFQATT and CDR2 SNEGSKA come from the germline V gene (reference sequence). The CDR3 runs 15 residues. For the CDR3, the DNA is TGCAGTGCTTTCCAGACAGCTATCTCTGGAAACACCATATATTTT. It is translated as CSAFQTAISGNTIYF.

This clonotype was observed many times. V and J are TRBV7-8 and TRBJ2-2; maybe TRBD2 (6 bases). Germline V gene data show CDR1 as SGHVS and CDR2 as FQNEAQ. This CDR3 contains 17 residues. V lost 4 bases and J 4 bases, leaving 19 bases between the germline ends. CDR3 coding DNA: TGTGCCAGCAGCTCGGGGCGGGGAGGTTGGAGCACCGGGGAGCTGTTTTTT. Protein: CASSSGRGGWSTGELFF.

In its sample, this clonotype was seen a few times. V gene TRBV6-1 combines with J gene TRBJ1-1; tentatively, D is TRBD1 (5 bases). The CDR3 length is 13 residues. The V end lost 6 bases, the J end lost 2 bases, and 10 bases lay between the germline ends. The V gene's germline CDR1 is MNHNS and CDR2 SASEGT. Here the CDR3 reads CASRWTSNTEAFF. The CDR3 coding sequence is TGTGCCAGCAGATGGACATCAAACACTGAAGCTTTCTTT.

The chain uses TRBV7-6 and TRBJ2-3; D gene ambiguous. V was clipped by 3 bases and J by 5 bases, with 6 bases between them. The germline V gene has CDR1 SGHVS and CDR2 FNYEAQ. The CDR3 totals 12 residues. The CDR3 DNA reads as TGTGCCAGCAGCTTGAAAGGAGATACGCAGTATTTT. Its translation is CASSLKGDTQYF.

This clonotype was recorded at least ten times. The chain is built from TRBV7-6 and TRBJ2-1; 8 positions agree with TRBD2. With V trimmed by 5 bases and J by 0 bases, 6 bases remained unmatched. Looked up from germline, CDR1 is SGHVS and CDR2 is FNYEAQ. CDR3 length equals 16 residues. The CDR3 coding sequence is TGTGCCAGCAGCCCTACGGGGGGGCCCTCCTACAATGAGCAGTTCTTC. This gives the protein CASSPTGGPSYNEQFF.

The V call is TRBV6-6, the J call TRBJ2-7; no clear D gene. The V gene lost 0 bases and the J gene lost 6 bases, with 3 bases spanning the gap. This CDR3 is built from 11 residues. Per germline, CDR1 MNHNY and CDR2 SVGAGI (reference sequence). The CDR3 coding sequence is TGTGCCAGCAGTTACTCTTCCGAGCAGTACGTC. Translation gives CASSYSSEQYV.

This chain joins TRBV7-6 and TRBJ2-7; TRBD1 aligns across 8 bases. Losses at the gene ends were 5 bases for V and 3 bases for J; bases not matched to a gene: 6. Germline assignment: CDR1 SGHVS and CDR2 FNYEAQ. The CDR3 extends over 14 amino acids. CDR3 DNA: TGTGCCAGCAGCCCAGCGACAGGGGACTACGAGCAGTACTTC. This encodes CASSPATGDYEQYF.

The chain is built from TRBV4-1 and TRBJ2-7; 7 bases are shared with TRBD1. V lost 4 bases to trimming and J lost 3 bases; unmatched junction nucleotides: 9. The germline gives CDR1 MGHRA, CDR2 YSYEKL. CDR3 length: 15 amino acids. The CDR3 bases are TGCGCCAGCAGCCCCCGGGCAGGGGGTAGCTACGAGCAGTACTTC. Translating gives CASSPRAGGSYEQYF.

This chain uses TRBV27 with TRBJ1-1; no reliable D call. Looked up from germline, CDR1 is MNHEY and CDR2 is SMNVEV (reference sequence). With 0 bases removed from V and 12 bases from J, the gap between germline ends came to 14 bases. The CDR3 contains 13 residues. In DNA, the CDR3 is TGTGCCAGCAGTTTATCGAGTTCCTTACCTCCTTTCTTT. It specifies CASSLSSSLPPFF.

The chain employs TRBV7-6 and TRBJ2-5, with TRBD2 matching over 10 bases. The ends lost 2 bases at V and 5 bases at J; junction bases unmatched: 5. Looked up from germline, CDR1 is SGHVS and CDR2 is FNYEAQ. The CDR3 has 15 residues. The CDR3 bases are TGTGCCAGCAGCTTATCACTAGCGGGGTTGGAGACCCAGTACTTC. It encodes CASSLSLAGLETQYF.

This clonotype has just a few counts. The rearrangement joins TRBV6-5 to TRBJ1-1; 8 positions agree with TRBD1. The CDR3 extends over 15 amino acids. CDR1 is MNHEY and CDR2 is SVGAGI in the germline V gene. The V segment lost 2 bases and the J segment 0 bases; nucleotides outside the gene matches: 2. CDR3 protein: CASSYPGGLNTEAFF. The DNA of the CDR3 is TGTGCCAGCAGTTACCCAGGGGGCCTGAACACTGAAGCTTTCTTT.

This chain uses TRBV25-1 with TRBJ2-1, with 12 bases identical to TRBD2. Trimming at V came to 5 bases and at J to 6 bases, leaving 5 bases not matched to a gene. This CDR3 is built from 15 residues. Germline V gene sequence: CDR1 MGHDK, CDR2 SYGVNS. The CDR3 nucleotides are TGTGCCAGCAGTCCTAGCGGGGGGGTGGTCAATGAGCAGTTCTTC. Translating it yields CASSPSGGVVNEQFF. Complete variable domain (other parts from reference TRBV25-1 and TRBJ2-1): EADIYQTPRYLVIGTGKKITLECSQTMGHDKMYWYQQDPGMELHLIHYSYGVNSTEKGDLSSESTVSRIRTEHFPLTLESARPSHTSQYLCASSPSGGVVNEQFFGPGTRLTVL.

The chain recombines TRBV7-9 with TRBJ1-2, with unresolved D. The CDR3 runs 15 residues. Germline lookup yields CDR1 SEHNR and CDR2 FQNEAQ (reference sequence). The V gene lost 4 bases and the J gene lost 4 bases, with 16 bases spanning the gap. CDR3 in DNA: TGTGCCAGCAGCTACGAACAGATTCCCCTCTATGGCTACACCTTC. It is translated as CASSYEQIPLYGYTF.

The chain joins TRBV6-6 to TRBJ1-2; 7 nucleotides line up with TRBD1. Germline assignment: CDR1 MNHNY and CDR2 SVGAGI (reference sequence). Trimming removed 1 base from V and 2 bases from J; junction bases left unmatched: 7. There are 16 residues in the CDR3. CDR3 loop: CASSYFRTGGNYGYTF. CDR3 coding DNA: TGTGCCAGCAGTTACTTCAGGACAGGCGGGAACTATGGCTACACCTTC.

A few counts support this clonotype. This chain links TRBV7-9 with TRBJ1-1, with D possibly matching TRBD1 (6 bases). Germline lookup yields CDR1 SEHNR and CDR2 FQNEAQ (reference sequence). V gave up 6 bases and J gave up 4 bases, with 12 bases separating them. The CDR3 spans 13 residues. In DNA, the CDR3 is TGTGCCAGCAGGAACCGGGACACCACTGAAGCTTTCTTT. This gives the protein CASRNRDTTEAFF.

There are many counts of this clonotype. The V call is TRBV7-9, the J call TRBJ1-1; the D gene is possibly TRBD1 (6 bases). V was shortened by 1 base and J by 6 bases, with 9 bases between the two germline ends. CDR1 and CDR2 (germline): SEHNR, FQNEAQ (reference sequence). The CDR3 is 13 amino acids. CDR3 loop: CASSLGGAAEAFF. The CDR3 nucleotides are TGTGCCAGCAGCTTAGGGGGGGCGGCTGAAGCTTTCTTT.

This clonotype occurred a few times. The chain joins TRBV12-3 or TRBV12-4 to TRBJ2-3; no firm D call. This CDR3 is 14 amino acids long. Trimming took 1 base from V and 4 from J, leaving 9 bases between them. The CDR3 DNA reads as TGTGCCAGCAGTTTAGGAAATTCCCCAGATACGCAGTATTTT. It translates to CASSLGNSPDTQYF.

CDR3 loop: CASSLAPPDSSGELFF. The CDR3 DNA reads as TGTGCCAGCAGCTTAGCCCCCCCTGACAGTTCCGGGGAGCTGTTTTTT. The rearrangement uses TRBV7-6 and TRBJ2-2, with D perhaps matching TRBD1 (5 bases). V was shortened by 0 bases and J by 6 bases, with 14 bases between the two germline ends. The CDR3 has 16 amino acids. Per the germline V gene, CDR1 is SGHVS and CDR2 is FNYEAQ.